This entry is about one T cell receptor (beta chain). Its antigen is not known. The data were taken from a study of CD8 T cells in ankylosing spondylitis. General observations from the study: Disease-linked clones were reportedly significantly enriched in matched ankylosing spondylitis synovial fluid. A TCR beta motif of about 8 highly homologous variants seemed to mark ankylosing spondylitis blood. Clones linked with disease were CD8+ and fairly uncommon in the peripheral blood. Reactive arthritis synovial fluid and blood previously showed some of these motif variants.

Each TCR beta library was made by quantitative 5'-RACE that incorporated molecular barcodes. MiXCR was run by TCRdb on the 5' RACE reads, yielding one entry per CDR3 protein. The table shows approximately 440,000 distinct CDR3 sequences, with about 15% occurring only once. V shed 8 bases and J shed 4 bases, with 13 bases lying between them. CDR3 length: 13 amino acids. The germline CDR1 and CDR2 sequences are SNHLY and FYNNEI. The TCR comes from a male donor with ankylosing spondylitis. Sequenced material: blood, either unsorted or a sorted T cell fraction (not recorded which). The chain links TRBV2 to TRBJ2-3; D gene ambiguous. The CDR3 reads CASLRVWSDTQYF. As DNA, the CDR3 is TGTGCCAGCCTACGGGTCTGGTCAGATACGCAGTATTTT.